What follows are 6 T cell receptor beta chains derived from one specimen sequenced in a study of OX40 agonist ivuxolimab in advanced cancers. Sequenced by immunoSEQ multiplex PCR; TCRdb stores in-frame clones only, minus some. The sample has 100,000 or so clones; approximately 89% are singletons. The sample was CD4+ or CD8+ T cells sorted from blood, taken in a trial of the OX40 agonist ivuxolimab. These receptors originate from an adult with an advanced solid tumor such as melanoma, head and neck, liver or kidney cancer.

This sequence joins TRBV19 and TRBJ2-3; 10 bases are a match to TRBD1. V lost 7 bases, J lost 0 bases, and 4 bases stayed unmatched. This CDR3 contains 15 residues. Per germline, CDR1 LNHDA and CDR2 SQIVND (reference sequence). The CDR3 region is CASTVTGGSTDTQYF. The CDR3 bases are TGTGCCAGTACAGTGACAGGGGGCAGCACAGATACGCAGTATTTT.

The V call is TRBV6-6, the J call TRBJ2-2; 15 bases are a match to TRBD2. V trimming: 6 bases; J trimming: 7 bases; junction bases outside the gene matches: 6. The CDR3 sequence is 16 residues long. Germline loops: CDR1 MNHNY, CDR2 SVGAGI (reference sequence). Here the CDR3 reads CASSHGLAGGFGELFF. The CDR3 nucleotides are TGTGCCAGCAGCCATGGACTAGCGGGAGGGTTCGGGGAGCTGTTTTTT.

This rearrangement joins TRBV19 to TRBJ2-1; D possibly corresponds to TRBD2 (6 bases). V gave up 6 bases and J gave up 0 bases, with 30 bases separating them. The CDR3 extends over 21 amino acids. In germline, CDR1 is LNHDA, CDR2 SQIVND (reference sequence). CDR3 residues: CASSPPTERVRVPSSYNEQFF. DNA for the CDR3: TGTGCCAGTAGCCCCCCCACAGAGCGGGTAAGGGTCCCGAGCTCCTACAATGAGCAGTTCTTC.

The rearrangement uses TRBV5-6 and TRBJ2-7, with TRBD1 matching 9 bases. CDR1 is SGHDT, CDR2 YYEEEE, per germline. V dropped 4 bases and J dropped 4; count of bases not matched to a gene: 3. This CDR3 spans 13 amino acids. The CDR3 loop reads CASSQDRGYEQYF. The CDR3 coding sequence is TGTGCCAGCAGCCAGGACAGGGGATACGAGCAGTACTTC. The complete variable domain, with remaining parts taken from reference TRBV5-6 and TRBJ2-7, reads DAGVTQSPTHLIKTRGQQVTLRCSPKSGHDTVSWYQQALGQGPQFIFQYYEEEERQRGNFPDRFSGHQFPNYSSELNVNALLLGDSALYLCASSQDRGYEQYFGPGTRLTVT.

The chain is built from TRBV7-2 and TRBJ2-1; 8 nucleotides match TRBD2. This CDR3 has 15 residues. Germline lookup yields CDR1 SGHTA and CDR2 FQGNSA. V was pared by 3 bases and J by 7 bases, with 8 bases of the junction left unmatched. This CDR3 is CASSLSGRWMNEQFF. The CDR3 bases are TGTGCCAGCAGCTTGAGCGGGAGATGGATGAATGAGCAGTTCTTC.

The V and J genes are TRBV11-2 and TRBJ1-2, with no clear D. Per the germline V gene, CDR1 is SGHAT and CDR2 is FQNNGV. V was cut by 5 bases and J by 2 bases, with 6 bases left in between. The CDR3 loop spans 12 amino acids. The CDR3, as DNA: TGTGCCAGCAGCCCAATCAACTATGGCTACACCTTC. It encodes CASSPINYGYTF.